Listed below are T cell receptor beta chains from one sample, sequenced in a study of esophageal squamous cell carcinoma under preoperative chemotherapy. TCRdb independently ran MiXCR on the PCR reads; one entry per CDR3 protein. There are under 13,000 distinct CDR3 sequences in the sample; roughly 60% occur only once, and over 25% lies in the top ten. Sample collection occurred from a patient given preoperative chemotherapy. The receptors were sampled from a human donor with esophageal squamous cell carcinoma. The donor label of this sample is uncertain. CDR3s include the opening cysteine and the closing phenylalanine or tryptophan. The D gene is left open where the match is weak. The listing skips clone size in some rows; elsewhere it reads once, few, many or a size class.

v_gene	j_gene	abundance	d_gene	CDR3aa	CDR3nt
TRBV7-6	TRBJ2-5	NA	TRBD1	CASSLGRTGSSKNSLYF	TGTGCCAGCAGCTTGGGGAGGACAGGGTCATCCAAAAACAGTCTGTACTTT
TRBV24-1	TRBJ2-1	NA	TRBD2	CATSDRTAGAYNEQFF	TGTGCCACCAGTGACCGAACAGCGGGAGCCTACAATGAGCAGTTCTTC
TRBV6-1	TRBJ2-3	NA	NA	CASSDLGRRDTDTQYF	TGTGCCAGCAGTGACTTGGGGCGGAGAGACACAGATACGCAGTATTTC
TRBV5-1	TRBJ2-1	NA	TRBD2	CASSLTLAGGNEQFF	TGCGCCAGCAGCTTGACCCTAGCGGGGGGGAATGAGCAGTTCTTC
TRBV6-1	TRBJ2-1	medium-sized	NA	CASRAPDHQEQFF	TGTGCCAGCCGCGCCCCGGACCACCAGGAGCAGTTCTTC
TRBV6-1	TRBJ2-1	medium-sized	NA	CASSEAAWEQFF	TGTGCCAGCAGTGAAGCGGCCTGGGAGCAGTTCTTC
TRBV6-1	TRBJ2-2	NA	NA	CASGCEKTDELFF	TGTGCCAGCGGCTGTGAGAAGACCGATGAGCTGTTTTTT
TRBV6-1	TRBJ2-3	few	NA	CASSGFGGSDTETQYF	TGTGCCAGCAGTGGATTTGGGGGAAGCGACACAGAGACGCAGTATTTT
TRBV10-3	TRBJ1-1	NA	NA	CAARRVMNTEAFF	TGTGCCGCCCGGAGGGTAATGAACACTGAAGCTTTCTTT
TRBV7-2	TRBJ2-7	NA	TRBD2	CASSLDPAGSYEQYF	TGTGCCAGCAGCTTAGACCCAGCGGGATCCTACGAGCAGTACTTC
TRBV11-2	TRBJ1-2	NA	NA	CASSLDVNYGYTF	TGTGCCAGCAGCTTAGATGTTAACTATGGCTACACCTTC
TRBV6-4	TRBJ2-4	NA	TRBD2	CASSDSGGCATDTQYF	TGTGCCAGCAGCGACTCGGGGGGGTGCGCCACAGATACTCAGTACTTC
TRBV6-1	TRBJ2-1	NA	TRBD2	CASRLGLAGAYNEQFF	TGTGCCAGCAGACTAGGACTAGCGGGGGCCTACAATGAGCAGTTCTTC
TRBV6-1	TRBJ2-3	NA	TRBD2	CASSESGGRSTDTQYF	TGTGCCAGCAGTGAATCGGGGGGGAGATCCACAGACACGCAGTATTTC
TRBV27	TRBJ1-6	many	NA	CASRINEGYSPLHF	TGTGCCAGCAGGATAAATGAGGGGTATTCACCCCTCCACTTT
TRBV6-1	TRBJ2-5	many	NA	CASSPATGEGEETQYF	TGTGCCAGCAGCCCAGCGACAGGAGAGGGAGAGGAGACCCAGTACTTC
TRBV11-2	TRBJ2-1	many	NA	CATIGWGAYNEQFF	TGTGCCACCATCGGATGGGGCGCCTACAATGAGCAGTTCTTC
TRBV9	TRBJ2-5	once	TRBD2	CASSGGAHPDTQYF	TGTGCGAGCAGCGGGGGGGCCCACCCAGATACCCAGTACTTC
TRBV25-1	TRBJ2-7	NA	TRBD2	CASSPGGSGTYNEQYF	TGTGCCAGCAGCCCCGGCGGGAGTGGGACCTACAATGAGCAGTACTTC
TRBV6-1	TRBJ2-3	NA	TRBD2	CASRESGGSSTDTQYF	TGTGCCAGCCGCGAATCGGGGGGAAGCTCCACAGACACGCAGTATTTC
TRBV6-5	TRBJ1-1	few	NA	CASSYRGGTEAFF	TGTGCCAGCAGTTACAGGGGGGGGACTGAAGCTTTCTTT
TRBV6-5	TRBJ2-1	NA	NA	CASSYGSPYNEQFF	TGTGCCAGCAGTTACGGGAGTCCCTACAATGAGCAGTTCTTC
TRBV25-1	TRBJ2-3	NA	NA	CASSEWGTTGTSTDTQYF	TGTGCCAGCAGTGAATGGGGTACGACAGGGACTAGCACAGATACGCAGTATTTT
TRBV27	TRBJ2-7	few	TRBD2	CASSYQVSGSGEPYEQYF	TGTGCCAGCAGTTACCAGGTTAGCGGGAGCGGCGAACCCTACGAGCAGTACTTC
TRBV6-4	TRBJ2-5	NA	TRBD2	CASSDSCREGLYRYNEQYF	TGTGCCAGCAGTGACTCGTGCCGGGAGGGCCTCTATCGGTACAATGAGCAGTACTTC
TRBV6-1	TRBJ2-3	NA	NA	CASRESGVRSKDIQYF	TGTGCCAGCCGTGAATCGGGGGTGAGATCCAAAGACATTCAGTATTTT
TRBV6-1	TRBJ2-7	NA	TRBD1	CASSTGTGGYEQYF	TGTGCCAGCAGCACCGGGACAGGGGGCTACGAGCAGTACTTC
TRBV6-5	TRBJ1-1	once	NA	CASSYGSTEAFF	TGTGCCAGCAGTTACGGCAGTACTGAAGCTTTCTTT
TRBV6-5	TRBJ2-5	NA	TRBD2	CASSTSAQETQYF	TGTGCCAGCAGTACTAGCGCTCAAGAGACCCAGTACTTC
TRBV27	TRBJ2-5	NA	TRBD1	CASSACNRGRAKKTQYF	TGTGCCAGCAGTGCGTGCAACAGGGGGCGGGCCAAAAAGACCCAGTACTTC
TRBV6-1	TRBJ2-3	NA	NA	CASSDFWLCATDTQYF	TGTGCCAGCAGTGACTTTTGGCTGTGCGCCACAGATACTCAGTACTTT
TRBV7-6	TRBJ2-3	NA	NA	CASSPGVRYDEQYF	TGTGCCAGCAGCCCGGGAGTGCGGTACGATGAGCAGTATTTT
TRBV12-3/TRBV12-4	TRBJ2-1	medium-sized	NA	CASSLGTPPYNEQFF	TGTGCCAGCAGTTTGGGGACCCCCCCATACAATGAGCAGTTCTTC
TRBV6-1	TRBJ2-2	NA	NA	CASWASTSELFF	TGTGCCAGCTGGGCCAGCACCAGTGAGCTGTTTTTT
TRBV7-2	TRBJ2-3	NA	TRBD2	CASSWAGASTDTQYF	TGTGCCAGCAGCTGGGCGGGAGCTAGCACAGATACGCAGTATTTT
TRBV6-1	TRBJ1-6	NA	TRBD1	CASTTVGQRYNSPLNF	TGTGCCAGCACCACTGTGGGACAGCGATATAATTCACCCCTCAACTTT
TRBV6-1	TRBJ2-1	few	NA	CASTPYGRPNEQFF	TGTGCCAGCACCCCGTATGGCAGGCCTAATGAGCAGTTCTTC
TRBV6-1	TRBJ2-7	NA	TRBD2	CASRGQGAGGTGEQYF	TGTGCCAGCAGGGGCCAAGGTGCGGGAGGAACGGGCGAGCAGTACTTC
TRBV6-5	TRBJ1-2	NA	TRBD1	CATTVLRGQGGYTF	TGTGCCACCACTGTACTCAGGGGGCAGGGTGGCTACACCTTC
TRBV6-1	TRBJ2-3	NA	NA	CASSGRAGGISDTDTQYF	TGTGCCAGCAGTGGGCGGGCAGGGGGGATTTCTGACACAGATACGCAGTATTTC
TRBV27	TRBJ2-5	few	NA	CASSLPPGPFETQYF	TGTGCCAGCAGTCTCCCCCCGGGCCCCTTCGAGACCCAGTACTTC
TRBV7-3	TRBJ2-1	NA	TRBD2	CASRLTSGSYNEQFF	TGTGCCAGCAGATTAACTAGCGGCTCCTACAATGAGCAGTTCTTC
TRBV6-5	TRBJ2-7	NA	NA	CASSYTGHEQYF	TGTGCCAGCAGTTACACGGGCCACGAGCAGTACTTC
TRBV6-5	TRBJ1-1	NA	NA	CASSYSFRGGKAFF	TGTGCCAGCAGTTACAGTTTTAGGGGTGGAAAAGCTTTCTTT
TRBV6-1	TRBJ2-3	NA	NA	CASKRESGSTNEQYF	TGTGCCAGCAAGCGAGAGAGTGGCTCCACCAATGAGCAGTATTTT
TRBV6-5	TRBJ2-7	few	TRBD1	CASSVVDRVYNEQYF	TGTGCCAGCAGTGTCGTGGACAGGGTCTACAATGAGCAGTACTTC
TRBV6-1	TRBJ2-1	NA	NA	CASSLVGNEQFF	TGTGCCAGCAGTCTCGTGGGCAATGAGCAGTTCTTC
TRBV29-1	TRBJ1-1	NA	NA	CSSEGIGEAFF	TGCAGCTCTGAAGGGATCGGAGAAGCTTTCTTT
TRBV7-2	TRBJ2-1	NA	TRBD2	CASSPNLAGGRETQFF	TGTGCCAGCAGCCCAAATTTAGCGGGTGGGAGGGAGACCCAGTTCTTC
TRBV6-5	TRBJ1-1	NA	NA	CASSYSKVNTEAFF	TGTGCCAGCAGTTACTCGAAGGTGAACACTGAAGCTTTCTTT